The 8 T cell receptor beta chains given below trace back to one sample, sequenced in a study of T and B cells in COVID-19 patients. Blood genomic DNA input for TRB amplification was about 240-500 ng. BIOMED2 TRB-A/B primer pools were used in multiplex TRB PCR. TCRdb processed the multiplex PCR reads anew with MiXCR; each CDR3 protein has one entry. The table lists around 13,000 distinct CDR3 sequences, 25% of them singletons. The specimen sequenced was blood. These receptors came from a human donor who had recovered from COVID-19.

This clonotype was observed many times. The CDR3 sequence: CASSPGPTGNEQFF. Written as DNA, the CDR3 is TGTGCCAGCTCTCCGGGCCCTACGGGGAATGAGCAGTTCTTC. The chain carries TRBV18 and TRBJ2-1; tentative D call: TRBD2 (5 bases). The CDR3 runs 14 residues. V was trimmed by 6 bases and J by 7 bases, leaving 16 bases between them. Germline V gene sequence: CDR1 KGHSH, CDR2 LQKENI.

This clonotype was counted at least ten times. The chain joins TRBV11-1 to TRBJ1-1; TRBD1 might be the D (5 bases). The CDR3 runs to 15 residues. Per germline, CDR1 SGHAT and CDR2 FQDESV (reference sequence). V was pared by 5 bases and J by 1 base, with 14 bases between. DNA of the CDR3: TGTGCCAGCAGCAAAACCGGGACTGGGAACACTGAAGCTTTCTTT. It translates to CASSKTGTGNTEAFF.

The V and J genes are TRBV5-5 and TRBJ1-1, with D hard to call. CDR1 is SGHKS, CDR2 YYEKEE, per germline (reference sequence). The CDR3 spans 13 residues. Trimming removed 2 bases from V and 3 bases from J, with 8 bases in between. The chain's CDR3 is CASSLVLDTEAFF. For the CDR3, the DNA is TGTGCCAGCAGCTTAGTTCTCGACACTGAAGCTTTCTTT.

The chain carries TRBV19 and TRBJ2-1, with TRBD2 identical over 8 bases. The CDR3 has 15 amino acids. V was pared by 5 bases and J by 3 bases, with 6 bases of the junction left unmatched. Germline values: CDR1 LNHDA, CDR2 SQIVND (reference sequence). CDR3 residues: CASSVSSGFYNEQFF. In nucleotides, the CDR3 is TGTGCCAGTAGTGTTTCTAGCGGGTTCTACAATGAGCAGTTCTTC.

This clonotype is deemed medium-sized. The V gene is TRBV19, the J gene TRBJ2-1, with 9 bases identical to TRBD2. V lost 0 bases to trimming and J lost 7 bases; unmatched junction nucleotides: 16. Germline-derived CDR1 and CDR2 are LNHDA and SQIVND (reference sequence). The CDR3 contains 19 residues. DNA of the CDR3: TGTGCCAGTAGTATAGATAGGGGTATACTAGCGGGTAAAGGGAATGAGCAGTTCTTC. Its protein is CASSIDRGILAGKGNEQFF.

By sample share, this clonotype is medium-sized (0.01 to 0.1%). V is TRBV13 and J is TRBJ2-7, with 12 bases identical to TRBD1. From germline, CDR1 is PRHDT and CDR2 FYEKMQ (reference sequence). The V segment lost 5 bases and the J segment 7 bases; nucleotides outside the gene matches: 9. The CDR3 contains 15 residues. The CDR3 spells CASSTTGQGASEQYF. CDR3 bases: TGTGCCAGCAGCACTACGGGACAGGGGGCGAGTGAGCAGTACTTC. Together with reference TRBV13 and TRBJ2-7, the CDR3 gives the full variable domain: AAGVIQSPRHLIKEKRETATLKCYPIPRHDTVYWYQQGPGQDPQFLISFYEKMQSDKGSIPDRFSAQQFSDYHSELNMSSLELGDSALYFCASSTTGQGASEQYFGPGTRLTVT.

V is TRBV28 and J is TRBJ2-5; 9 nucleotides align to TRBD1. The V and J ends lost 2 bases and 2 bases, in that order; junction bases with no gene match: 6. Germline CDR1 is MDHEN and CDR2 is SYDVKM. This CDR3 comprises 16 residues. DNA for the CDR3: TGTGCCAGCAGTTTAGGGGACAGGGCTAGTCAAGAGACCCAGTACTTC. It specifies CASSLGDRASQETQYF.

This clonotype is categorized as medium-sized (0.01 to 0.1%). The rearrangement joins TRBV11-1 to TRBJ1-4, with 8 bases fitting TRBD1. This CDR3 contains 14 residues. The germline V gene has CDR1 SGHAT and CDR2 FQDESV (reference sequence). Trimming cost V 6 bases and J 4 bases; bases outside gene matches: 4. As DNA, the CDR3 is TGTGCCAGCAGTGACAGGGGCAGTAATGAAAAACTGTTTTTT. It codes for CASSDRGSNEKLFF.